This TCR beta chain was identified during a study of blood T cell repertoires in COVID-19. Turning to the study itself: The cDNA or gDNA used as material had been derived from T cells, B-cell-depleted T cells, or PBMCs.

In its sample, this clone was seen a few times. The CDR3 contains 11 residues. Germline V gives CDR1 MDHEN, CDR2 SYDVKM. V lost 6 bases and J lost 6, with 7 bases in between. Method: immunoSEQ multiplex PCR; TCRdb's copy keeps in-frame clones and lacks some. The sample lists over 80,000 clones; around 87% were seen once. The chain links TRBV28 to TRBJ2-3; unclear D gene. The TCR originated in a human donor in a cohort sampled during active COVID-19. The sequencing input was peripheral blood. This chain's CDR3 is CASSPRDTQYF. As DNA, the CDR3 is TGTGCCAGCAGCCCCCGTGATACGCAGTATTTT.